This T cell receptor (beta chain) was retrieved from a study of shared clonotypes between healthy human individuals. Each replicate PCR on the sorted subsets used roughly 200 ng DNA (roughly 32,000 T cell genomes). Profiled with immunoSEQ multiplex PCR; TCRdb holds only in-frame clones, not every one. The sample records 850,000 to 1,200,000 clones, about three quarters being singletons. Looked up from germline, CDR1 is MNHNY and CDR2 is SVGAGI (reference sequence). V shed 5 bases and J shed 6 bases, with 10 bases lying between them. CDR3 size: 12 residues. The investigators split CD4+ cells into a CD45RA+ naive subset and a CD45RA-negative memory subset. This clone was counted once.

The rearrangement links TRBV6-6 to TRBJ1-2, with a possible D match to TRBD1 (5 bases). The receptor was isolated from a young man in good health. Sequencing input: memory CD4+ T cells sorted from blood. Subset of the sample: CD45RA-negative fraction. The chain's CDR3 is CASSPRGDGYTF. In DNA form, the CDR3 reads TGTGCCAGCAGTCCCCGGGGCGATGGCTACACCTTC.